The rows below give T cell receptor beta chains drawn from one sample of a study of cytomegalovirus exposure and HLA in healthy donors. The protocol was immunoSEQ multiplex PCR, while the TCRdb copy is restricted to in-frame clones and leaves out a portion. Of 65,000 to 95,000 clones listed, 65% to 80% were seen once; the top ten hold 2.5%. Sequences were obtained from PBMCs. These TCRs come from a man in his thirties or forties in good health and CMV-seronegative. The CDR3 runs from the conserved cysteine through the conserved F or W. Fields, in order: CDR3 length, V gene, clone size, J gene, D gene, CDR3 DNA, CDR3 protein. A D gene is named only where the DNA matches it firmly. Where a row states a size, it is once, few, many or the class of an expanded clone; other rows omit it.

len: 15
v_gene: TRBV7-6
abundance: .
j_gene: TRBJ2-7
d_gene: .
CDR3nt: TGTGCCAGCAGCGTTAGTGCGGGAAAAGGCTACGAGCAGTACTTC
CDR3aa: CASSVSAGKGYEQYF

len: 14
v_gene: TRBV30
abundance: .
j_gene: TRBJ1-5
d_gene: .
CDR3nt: TGTGCCTGGAGTTTAGGGGGGGGAGGTCAGCCCCAGCATTTT
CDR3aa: CAWSLGGGGQPQHF

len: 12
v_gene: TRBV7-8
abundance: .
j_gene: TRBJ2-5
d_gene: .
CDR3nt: TGTGCCAGCGTGCCCGGGCAAGAGACCCAGTACTTC
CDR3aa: CASVPGQETQYF

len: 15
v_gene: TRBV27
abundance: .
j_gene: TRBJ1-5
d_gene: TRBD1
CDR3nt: TGTGCCAGCAGTTTATCGACAGGGGGGAATCAGCCCCAGCATTTT
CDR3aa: CASSLSTGGNQPQHF

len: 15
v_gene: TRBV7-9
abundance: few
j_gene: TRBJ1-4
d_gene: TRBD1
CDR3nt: TGTGCCAGCAGCTTAGGGACGACAGGGGATGAAAAACTGTTTTTT
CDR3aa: CASSLGTTGDEKLFF

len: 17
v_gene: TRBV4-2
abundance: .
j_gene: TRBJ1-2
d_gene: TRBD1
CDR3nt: TGTGCCAGCAGCCAAGATCGGAGGACAGGGAAAAACTATGGCTACACCTTC
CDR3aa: CASSQDRRTGKNYGYTF

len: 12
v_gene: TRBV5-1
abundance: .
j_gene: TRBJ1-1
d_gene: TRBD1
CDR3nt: TGCGCCAGCAGCACCGGGACAGGTGAAGCTTTCTTT
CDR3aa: CASSTGTGEAFF

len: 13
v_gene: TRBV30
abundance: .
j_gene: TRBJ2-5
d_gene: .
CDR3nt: TGTGCCTGGAGTGTAAACAACCTTCGGGGCCAGTACTTC
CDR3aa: CAWSVNNLRGQYF

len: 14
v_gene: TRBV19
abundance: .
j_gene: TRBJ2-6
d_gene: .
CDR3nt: TGTGCCAGTCGGGGTTTGGCTGGGGCCAACGTCCTGACTTTC
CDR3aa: CASRGLAGANVLTF

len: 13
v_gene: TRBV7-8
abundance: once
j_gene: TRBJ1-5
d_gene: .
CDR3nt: TGTGCCAGCAGCCGTCGACTGAATCAGCCCCAGCATTTT
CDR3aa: CASSRRLNQPQHF

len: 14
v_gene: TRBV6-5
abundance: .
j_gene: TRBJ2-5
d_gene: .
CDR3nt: TGTGCCAGCAGTTACGGGGCTTCGCGGAAGACCCAGTACTTC
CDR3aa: CASSYGASRKTQYF

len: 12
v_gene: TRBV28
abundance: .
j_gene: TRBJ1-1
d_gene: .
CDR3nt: TGTGCCAGCCTAGAGGGCCACACTGAAGCTTTCTTT
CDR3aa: CASLEGHTEAFF

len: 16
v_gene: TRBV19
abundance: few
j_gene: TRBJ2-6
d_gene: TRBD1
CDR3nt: TGTGCCAGTAGCCAGACAGGGGGCGGCGGGGCCAACGTCCTGACTTTC
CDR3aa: CASSQTGGGGANVLTF

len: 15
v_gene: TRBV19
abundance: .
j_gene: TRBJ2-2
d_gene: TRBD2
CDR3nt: TGTGCCAGTAGTATAACTAGCGGGAGGGGCGGGGAGCTGTTTTTT
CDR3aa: CASSITSGRGGELFF

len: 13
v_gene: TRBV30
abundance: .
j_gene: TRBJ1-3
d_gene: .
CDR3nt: TGTGCCTGGAACAGGGATATGGGAAACACCATATATTTT
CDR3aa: CAWNRDMGNTIYF

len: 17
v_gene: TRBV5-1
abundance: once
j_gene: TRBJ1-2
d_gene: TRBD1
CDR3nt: TGCGCCAGCGGAAAGACAGGGGCCAGCGGTCCTGCTAGTGGCTACACCTTC
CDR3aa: CASGKTGASGPASGYTF

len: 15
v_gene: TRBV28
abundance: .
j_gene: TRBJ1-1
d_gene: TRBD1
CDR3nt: TGTGCCAGTAATACCGGGACAGGGGGGAACACTGAAGCTTTCTTT
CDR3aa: CASNTGTGGNTEAFF

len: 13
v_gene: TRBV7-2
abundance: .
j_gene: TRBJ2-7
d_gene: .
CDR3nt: TGTGCCAGCAGCTTAGACAGATTATACGAGCAGTACTTC
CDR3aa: CASSLDRLYEQYF

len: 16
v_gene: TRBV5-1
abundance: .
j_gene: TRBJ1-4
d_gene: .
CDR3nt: TGCGCCAGCAGCTTAGGCGATTCGGGAGTTAATGAAAAACTGTTTTTT
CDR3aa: CASSLGDSGVNEKLFF

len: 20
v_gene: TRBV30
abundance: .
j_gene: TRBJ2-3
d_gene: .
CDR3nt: TGTGCCTGGACACGTCTCCAGGGGGAGGTCGGAGCGGTCCCTTGGCGAACGCAGTATTTT
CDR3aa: CAWTRLQGEVGAVPWRTQYF

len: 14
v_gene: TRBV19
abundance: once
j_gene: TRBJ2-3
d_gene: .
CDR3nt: TGTGCCACCCGGCGGGCAGGGGACACAGATACGCAGTATTTT
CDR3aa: CATRRAGDTDTQYF

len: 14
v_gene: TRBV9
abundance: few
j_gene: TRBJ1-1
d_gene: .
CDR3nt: TGTGCCAGCAGCGTAGGGGGACTGGGTACTGAAGCTTTCTTT
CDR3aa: CASSVGGLGTEAFF

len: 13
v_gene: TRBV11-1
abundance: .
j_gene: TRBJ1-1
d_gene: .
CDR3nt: TGTGCCAGCAGCTTATACAGGGAAACTGAAGCTTTCTTT
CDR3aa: CASSLYRETEAFF

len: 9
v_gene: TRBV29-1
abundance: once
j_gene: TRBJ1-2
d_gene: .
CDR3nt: TGCAGCGCAGGGGATGGCTACACCTTC
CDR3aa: CSAGDGYTF

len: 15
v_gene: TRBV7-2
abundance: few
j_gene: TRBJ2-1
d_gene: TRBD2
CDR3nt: TGTGCCAGCAGCCTAGGACTAGCGGCTATTAATGAGCAGTTCTTC
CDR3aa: CASSLGLAAINEQFF

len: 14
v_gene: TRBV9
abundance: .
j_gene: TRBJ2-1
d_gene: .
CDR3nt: TGTGCCAGCAGCGTAGATTGGGGAGTTAATGAGCAGTTCTTC
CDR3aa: CASSVDWGVNEQFF

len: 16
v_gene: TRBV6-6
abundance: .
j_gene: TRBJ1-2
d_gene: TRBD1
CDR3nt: TGTGCCAGCAGTCACTCCCGGGACAGCTATTACTATGGCTACACCTTC
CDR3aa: CASSHSRDSYYYGYTF

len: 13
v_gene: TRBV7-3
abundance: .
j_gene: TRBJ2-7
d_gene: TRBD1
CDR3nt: TGTGCCAGCAGCCCTACGTTGACAGGGGTGCAGTACTTC
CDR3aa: CASSPTLTGVQYF

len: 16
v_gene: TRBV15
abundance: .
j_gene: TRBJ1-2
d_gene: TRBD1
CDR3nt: TGTGCCACCAGCACAGGGCAGGGGGCTTATCTATATGGCTACACCTTC
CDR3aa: CATSTGQGAYLYGYTF

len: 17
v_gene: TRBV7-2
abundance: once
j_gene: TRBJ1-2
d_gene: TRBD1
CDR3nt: TGTGCCAGCAGCTTAGCGACAGGGACGGCTACTAACTATGGCTACACCTTC
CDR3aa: CASSLATGTATNYGYTF

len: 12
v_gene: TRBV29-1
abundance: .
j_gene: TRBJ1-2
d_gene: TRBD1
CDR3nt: TGCAGCGGGGGGGACAGTAACTATGGCTACACCTTC
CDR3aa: CSGGDSNYGYTF

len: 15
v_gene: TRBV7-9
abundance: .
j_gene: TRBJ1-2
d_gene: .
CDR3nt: TGTGCCAGCAGCTTACAGGGGAGTTCTAACTATGGCTACACCTTC
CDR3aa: CASSLQGSSNYGYTF

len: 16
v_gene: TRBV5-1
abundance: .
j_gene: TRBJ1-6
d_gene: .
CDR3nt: TGCGCCAGCCGGGCGGCGGGAAGCTCCTATAATTCACCCCTCCACTTT
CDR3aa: CASRAAGSSYNSPLHF

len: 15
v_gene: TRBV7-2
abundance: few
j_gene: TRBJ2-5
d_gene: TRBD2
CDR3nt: TGTGCCAGCAGCTTGAACAAGCGGGAGAAAGAGACCCAGTACTTC
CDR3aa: CASSLNKREKETQYF

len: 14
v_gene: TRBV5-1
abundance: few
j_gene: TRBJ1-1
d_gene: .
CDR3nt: TGCGCCAGCAGCGTCGATGGCCAGAACACTGAAGCTTTCTTT
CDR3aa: CASSVDGQNTEAFF

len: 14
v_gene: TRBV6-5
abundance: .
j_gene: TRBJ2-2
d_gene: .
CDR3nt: TGTGCCAGCAGCTTAGCGGCCAACACCGGGGAGCTGTTTTTT
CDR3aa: CASSLAANTGELFF

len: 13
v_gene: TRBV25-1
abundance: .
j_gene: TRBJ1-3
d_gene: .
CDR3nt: TGTGCCAGCAGTGTAACAGGGGGAAACACCATATATTTT
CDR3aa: CASSVTGGNTIYF

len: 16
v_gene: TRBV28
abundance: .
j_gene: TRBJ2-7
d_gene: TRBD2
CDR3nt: TGTGCCAGCGCCAACCCCACTAGCGGCAACTCCTACGAGCAGTACTTC
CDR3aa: CASANPTSGNSYEQYF

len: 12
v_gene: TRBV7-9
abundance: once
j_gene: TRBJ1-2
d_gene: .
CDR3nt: TGTGCCAGCAGCTCCTCTAACTATGGCTACACCTTC
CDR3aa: CASSSSNYGYTF

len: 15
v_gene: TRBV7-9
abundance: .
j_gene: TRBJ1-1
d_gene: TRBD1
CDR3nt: TGTGCCAGCAGCCACCGGACAGGGAGGGACACTGAAGCTTTCTTT
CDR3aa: CASSHRTGRDTEAFF

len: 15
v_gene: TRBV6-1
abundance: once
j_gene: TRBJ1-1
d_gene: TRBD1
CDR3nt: TGTGCCAGCAGACCGGGACAGGGGGCAGACACTGAAGCTTTCTTT
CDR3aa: CASRPGQGADTEAFF

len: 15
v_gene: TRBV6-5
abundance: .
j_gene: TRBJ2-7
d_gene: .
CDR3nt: TGTGCCAGCAGTTACTCAGTTGGCAGCTCCTACGAGCAGTACTTC
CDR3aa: CASSYSVGSSYEQYF

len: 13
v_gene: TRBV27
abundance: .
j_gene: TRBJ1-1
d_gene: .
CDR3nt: TGTGCCAGCGGTGGACGGCGGGGGACCGAAGCTTTCTTT
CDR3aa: CASGGRRGTEAFF

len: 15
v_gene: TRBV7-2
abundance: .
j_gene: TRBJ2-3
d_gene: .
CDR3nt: TGTGCCAGCAGCCTAGAGGCTAGCAGCACAGATACGCAGTATTTT
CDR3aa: CASSLEASSTDTQYF

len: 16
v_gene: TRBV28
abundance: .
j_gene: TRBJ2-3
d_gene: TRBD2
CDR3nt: TGTGCCAGCACCGGGGGGCCTAGCGGGTTGACAGATACGCAGTATTTT
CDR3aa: CASTGGPSGLTDTQYF

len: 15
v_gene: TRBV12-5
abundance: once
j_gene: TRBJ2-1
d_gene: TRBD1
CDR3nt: TGTGCTAGTGGTCTAAACAGGGGGCGCTTCAATGAGCAGTTCTTC
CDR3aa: CASGLNRGRFNEQFF

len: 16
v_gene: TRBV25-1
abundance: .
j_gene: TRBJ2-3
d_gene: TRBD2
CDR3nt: TGTGCCAGCAGTGCCCCCCTCGGGAGGGCCGAAGATACGCAGTATTTT
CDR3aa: CASSAPLGRAEDTQYF

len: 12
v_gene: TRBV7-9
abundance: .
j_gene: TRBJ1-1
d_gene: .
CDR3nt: TGTGCCAGCAGCCCACAGCAGCCTGAAGCTTTCTTT
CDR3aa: CASSPQQPEAFF

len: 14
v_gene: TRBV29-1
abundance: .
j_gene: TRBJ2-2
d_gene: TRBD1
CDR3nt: TGCAGCGTTATCGGGACAGTGAACACCGGGGAGCTGTTTTTT
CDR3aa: CSVIGTVNTGELFF

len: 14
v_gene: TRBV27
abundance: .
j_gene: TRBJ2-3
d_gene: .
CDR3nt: TGTGCCAGCAGTTTCCGGGGAAGCACAGATACGCAGTATTTT
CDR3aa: CASSFRGSTDTQYF

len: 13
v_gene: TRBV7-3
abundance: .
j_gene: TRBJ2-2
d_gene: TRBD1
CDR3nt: TGTGCCAGCAGCGTACAGGGGCCCGGGGAGCTGTTTTTT
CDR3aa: CASSVQGPGELFF

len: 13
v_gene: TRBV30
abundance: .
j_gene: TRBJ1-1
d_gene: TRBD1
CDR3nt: TGTGCCTTCCGGACAGGGGGGAACACTGAAGCTTTCTTT
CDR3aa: CAFRTGGNTEAFF

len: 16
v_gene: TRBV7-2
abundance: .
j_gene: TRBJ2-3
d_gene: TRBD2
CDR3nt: TGTGCCAGCAGCGGAGGGCGGGGGACCTGGGGAGATACGCAGTATTTT
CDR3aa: CASSGGRGTWGDTQYF

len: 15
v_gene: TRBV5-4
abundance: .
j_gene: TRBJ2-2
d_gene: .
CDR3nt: TGTGCCAGCAGCCCCGGAGGGACGAACACCGGGGAGCTGTTTTTT
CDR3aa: CASSPGGTNTGELFF

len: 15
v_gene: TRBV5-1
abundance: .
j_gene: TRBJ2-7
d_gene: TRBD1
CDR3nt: TGCGCCAGCAGCTTGGTACAGGGGGCCTCTTACGAGCAGTACTTC
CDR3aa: CASSLVQGASYEQYF